One and the same sample provided the 28 T cell receptor beta chains below, sequenced in a study of Graves' ophthalmopathy and Graves' hyperthyroidism. Investigators amplified TCR beta CDR3 regions from RNA transcripts. HTBI primers served in a first-round RT-PCR, which a second-round multiplex PCR followed. A single record per CDR3 protein comes from TCRdb applying MiXCR to the multiplex PCR reads. The sample lists hundreds of thousands of distinct CDR3 sequences, less than 20% seen once, with about 7% in the top ten. Source material: peripheral blood. All receptors come from a woman between 18 and 30 years old with stable Graves' hyperthyroidism.

Comments on this clonotype: This could be a read error, since a much larger clone is one nucleotide away. The chain is built from TRBV28 and TRBJ2-5; D unresolved. Trimming took off 5 bases at V and 5 bases at J, with 6 bases between the two ends. Germline V gives CDR1 MDHEN, CDR2 SYDVKM. There are 11 residues in the CDR3. In DNA form, the CDR3 reads TGTGCCAGCAGTGTCCGTGAGACCCAGTACTTC. It translates to CASSVRETQYF.

This clonotype was detected many times. J is TRBJ2-7 and V is TRBV5-1, with D perhaps matching TRBD1 (6 bases). CDR1 is SGHRS, CDR2 YFSETQ, per germline. The V end lost 0 bases, the J end lost 2 bases, and 9 bases lay between the germline ends. CDR3 size: 14 residues. The CDR3 is CASSLEQGTYEQYF. CDR3 DNA: TGCGCCAGCAGCTTGGAGCAGGGGACCTACGAGCAGTACTTC. Supplemented by reference TRBV5-1 and TRBJ2-7, the full variable domain reads KAGVTQTPRYLIKTRGQQVTLSCSPISGHRSVSWYQQTPGQGLQFLFEYFSETQRNKGNFPGRFSGRQFSNSRSEMNVSTLELGDSALYLCASSLEQGTYEQYFGPGTRLTVT.

The sample holds a few counts of this clonotype. V gene TRBV18 combines with J gene TRBJ1-1; D call uncertain. This CDR3 contains 13 residues. The V gene lost 0 bases and the J gene lost 11 bases, with 13 bases spanning the gap. CDR1 is KGHSH, CDR2 LQKENI, per germline. CDR3 sequence: CASSPPIDGLAFF. In DNA form, the CDR3 reads TGTGCCAGCTCACCACCGATAGACGGTCTCGCTTTCTTT.

The sample holds a few counts of this clonotype. An end of the junction does not agree with germline; a read error may underlie this. CDR3 sequence (DNA): TGCGCCAGCAGTCAGGACAGTTCCTACGGGCAGTACTTC. Amino acid sequence: CASSQDSSYGQYF. This chain uses TRBV4-1 with TRBJ2-7; D is possibly TRBD1 (6 bases). The CDR3 extends over 13 amino acids. The germline CDR1 and CDR2 sequences are MGHRA and YSYEKL.

Many counts were recorded for this clonotype. The J gene is TRBJ2-5, the V gene TRBV19; D could derive from TRBD1 or TRBD2 (6 bases each). There are 15 residues in the CDR3. Germline V gene sequence: CDR1 LNHDA, CDR2 SQIVND (reference sequence). The germline V and J ends were trimmed by 3 bases and 7 bases, with 18 bases remaining between them. CDR3 loop: CASSISRRGRGTQYF. The CDR3 DNA follows: TGTGCCAGTAGTATTTCTCGACGGGGGCGCGGGACCCAGTACTTC. The full variable domain, completed using reference TRBV19 and TRBJ2-5, is DGGITQSPKYLFRKEGQNVTLSCEQNLNHDAMYWYRQDPGQGLRLIYYSQIVNDFQKGDIAEGYSVSREKKESFPLTVTSAQKNPTAFYLCASSISRRGRGTQYFGPGTRLLVL.

This clonotype was detected many times. A much bigger clone sits one base away, suggesting this may be a read error. The chain combines TRBV6-2 or TRBV6-3 with TRBJ2-5; no firm D call. Germline lookup yields CDR1 MNHEY and CDR2 SVGEGT. Between the trimmed V and J ends, which lost 10 bases and 3 bases, there was a span of 21 bases. The CDR3 totals 15 residues. The CDR3 is CANSQGALWEETQYF. CDR3 bases: TGTGCCAACAGCCAAGGCGCCCTATGGGAAGAGACCCAGTACTTC.

The V call is TRBV18, the J call TRBJ2-4; possible D gene TRBD1, 6 bases. The length of the CDR3 is 16 residues. The germline V gene has CDR1 KGHSH and CDR2 LQKENI. V gave up 3 bases and J gave up 0 bases, with 12 bases separating them. The CDR3 is CASSPPRGTAKNIQYF. DNA of the CDR3: TGTGCCAGCTCACCCCCTAGGGGGACAGCCAAAAACATTCAGTACTTC.

This rearrangement joins TRBV4-1 to TRBJ2-2; a weak D match, TRBD2 (5 bases). V was pared by 1 base and J by 2 bases, with 11 bases between. The CDR3 is 16 amino acids. CDR1 and CDR2 from the germline V gene are MGHRA and YSYEKL. CDR3 sequence reads: CASSQGATTNTGELFF. The CDR3, as DNA: TGCGCCAGCAGCCAAGGGGCGACTACAAACACCGGGGAGCTGTTTTTT.

This clonotype has a count of ten or more. The chain joins TRBV19 to TRBJ1-2, with D possibly being TRBD1 (5 bases). CDR1 and CDR2 (germline): LNHDA, SQIVND (reference sequence). This CDR3 has 13 amino acids. The V end was cut by 3 bases, the J end by 2 bases, with 7 bases between. The CDR3 DNA follows: TGTGCCAGTAGTATGCGGACAAACTATGGCTACACCTTC. Protein product: CASSMRTNYGYTF.

This clonotype showed up many times. The V and J genes are TRBV5-6 and TRBJ1-1; 7 bases match TRBD1. With V trimmed by 4 bases and J by 2 bases, 5 bases remained unmatched. Germline CDR1 SGHDT, CDR2 YYEEEE. There are 14 residues in the CDR3. The chain's CDR3 is CASSKGQLNTEAFF. The DNA for the CDR3 is TGTGCCAGCAGCAAGGGACAGCTCAACACTGAAGCTTTCTTT.

This clonotype was detected many times. The rearrangement uses TRBV6-2 or TRBV6-3 and TRBJ1-2; D perhaps matches TRBD1 (5 bases). The CDR3 is 15 residues long. The germline gives CDR1 MNHEY, CDR2 SVGEGT. Trimming took off 2 bases at V and 2 bases at J, with 12 bases between the two ends. CDR3: CASSYAGSFNYGYTF. As DNA, the CDR3 is TGTGCCAGCAGTTACGCAGGGTCGTTCAACTATGGCTACACCTTC.

The chain links TRBV6-1 to TRBJ1-2; D not certain. CDR1 is MNHNS, CDR2 SASEGT, per germline. CDR3 length: 14 amino acids. V shed 3 bases and J shed 1 base, with 9 bases lying between them. This CDR3 reads CASSDVRVNYGYTF. The CDR3, as DNA: TGTGCCAGCAGTGATGTTAGAGTTAACTATGGCTACACCTTC.

This clonotype has just a few counts. The chain employs TRBV30 and TRBJ1-2; possible D gene TRBD1, 6 bases. The V end lost 0 bases, the J end lost 0 bases, and 17 bases lay between the germline ends. CDR1 is GTSNPN, CDR2 SVGIG, per germline (reference sequence). CDR3 length equals 17 residues. In DNA form, the CDR3 reads TGTGCCTGGAGTGTAGAGGGGCAGGGGAAGACTAACTATGGCTACACCTTC. Translating it yields CAWSVEGQGKTNYGYTF. Using reference TRBV30 and TRBJ1-2 for the parts outside the CDR3, the full variable domain is SQTIHQWPATLVQPVGSPLSLECTVEGTSNPNLYWYRQAAGRGLQLLFYSVGIGQISSEVPQNLSASRPQDRQFILSSKKLLLSDSGFYLCAWSVEGQGKTNYGYTFGSGTRLTVV.

The chain has TRBV12-3 or TRBV12-4 and TRBJ1-2, with TRBD1 matching 7 bases. There are 14 residues in the CDR3. Unmatched junction bases numbered 12, after V lost 4 bases and J lost 10 bases. CDR3 residues: CASSSSGQPSNYTF. The CDR3 bases are TGTGCCAGCAGTTCCTCGGGACAGCCTAGTAACTACACCTTC.

V usage is TRBV18 and J usage is TRBJ2-7; tentatively, D is TRBD2 (6 bases). The CDR3 runs to 14 residues. CDR1 is KGHSH, CDR2 LQKENI, per germline. V shed 6 bases and J shed 3 bases, with 15 bases lying between them. The CDR3: CASSSRWRDYEQYF. CDR3 DNA: TGTGCCAGCTCGAGTCGGTGGAGGGACTACGAGCAGTACTTC.

This clonotype was seen many times. The chain combines TRBV6-1 with TRBJ2-2, with TRBD1 as a possible D gene (6 bases). This CDR3 region has 12 residues. V was pared by 5 bases and J by 6 bases, with 7 bases between. Germline V CDR1 and CDR2: MNHNS, SASEGT. CDR3 loop: CASSTGPGELFF. DNA of the CDR3: TGTGCCAGCAGTACAGGGCCCGGGGAGCTGTTTTTT.

This clonotype has ten or more counts. The rearrangement links TRBV5-1 to TRBJ2-7, with 9 bases identical to TRBD2. The CDR3 loop spans 14 amino acids. Trimming cost V 4 bases and J 6 bases; bases outside gene matches: 8. Germline V CDR1 and CDR2: SGHRS, YFSETQ. The CDR3 region is CASSQGLAGFEQYF. The CDR3 region has the DNA TGCGCCAGCAGCCAGGGACTAGCTGGTTTCGAGCAGTACTTC. Filled out from reference TRBV5-1 and TRBJ2-7, the complete variable domain reads KAGVTQTPRYLIKTRGQQVTLSCSPISGHRSVSWYQQTPGQGLQFLFEYFSETQRNKGNFPGRFSGRQFSNSRSEMNVSTLELGDSALYLCASSQGLAGFEQYFGPGTRLTVT.

In this sample, this clonotype turned up many times. The chain employs TRBV12-3 or TRBV12-4 and TRBJ1-6; 7 nucleotides agree with TRBD1. Trimming took 1 base from V and 10 from J; bases not matched to a gene: 13. This CDR3 is built from 17 residues. CDR3 sequence: CASSLGWGGQSKSPLHF. The DNA of the CDR3 is TGTGCCAGCAGTTTAGGGTGGGGGGGACAGAGCAAATCACCCCTCCACTTT.

V gene TRBV3-1 combines with J gene TRBJ1-5; D not certain. The germline V gene has CDR1 LGHDT and CDR2 YNNKEL (reference sequence). The V gene lost 0 bases and the J gene lost 5 bases, with 11 bases spanning the gap. CDR3 length equals 15 residues. CDR3 region: CASSQDLGKDQPQHF. The CDR3 DNA reads as TGTGCCAGCAGCCAAGATCTGGGGAAGGATCAGCCCCAGCATTTT.

This clonotype appeared many times. The chain joins TRBV12-5 to TRBJ1-1, with D possibly matching TRBD1 (5 bases). The CDR3 consists of 16 residues. Per the germline V gene, CDR1 is LGHNT and CDR2 is FRNRAP. V was clipped by 0 bases and J by 6 bases, with 17 bases between them. As DNA, the CDR3 is TGTGCTAGTGGTTTGGTACTATCGTCCGGAGGGGCTGAAGCTTTCTTT. Translated, it gives CASGLVLSSGGAEAFF.

This clonotype was detected a few times. This chain connects TRBV9 to TRBJ1-5; TRBD1 aligns across 9 bases. The junction had 7 bases not matched to a gene; V was cut back by 3 bases and J by 6 bases. Germline CDR1 is SGDLS and CDR2 is YYNGEE. The CDR3 has 15 amino acids. The CDR3 coding sequence is TGTGCCAGCAGCGGGCTACAGGGGGCGGCTCAGCCCCAGCATTTT. This sequence encodes CASSGLQGAAQPQHF. Full variable domain (outside the CDR3, taken from reference TRBV9 and TRBJ1-5): DSGVTQTPKHLITATGQRVTLRCSPRSGDLSVYWYQQSLDQGLQFLIQYYNGEERAKGNILERFSAQQFPDLHSELNLSSLELGDSALYFCASSGLQGAAQPQHFGDGTRLSIL.

The V call is TRBV19, the J call TRBJ1-1; D gene unclear. The CDR3 extends over 13 amino acids. The V end was cut by 1 base, the J end by 1 base, with 4 bases between. CDR1 and CDR2 from the germline V gene are LNHDA and SQIVND (reference sequence). As DNA, the CDR3 is TGTGCCAGTAGTATAGTAAAGAACACTGAAGCTTTCTTT. Translating it yields CASSIVKNTEAFF.

J is TRBJ2-7 and V is TRBV10-3; D gene uncertain. Germline-derived CDR1 and CDR2 are ENHRY and SYGVKD. There are 14 residues in the CDR3. Between the trimmed V and J ends, which lost 2 bases and 2 bases, there was a span of 10 bases. As DNA, the CDR3 is TGTGCCATCAGTGAGGATATAGTAGCCTACGAGCAGTACTTC. It encodes CAISEDIVAYEQYF.

The CDR3 DNA sequence: TGTGCCAGCAGTTTGGAAGGAGGTTGGGGCGAGCAGTACTTC. As protein: CASSLEGGWGEQYF. The J gene is TRBJ2-7, the V gene TRBV12-3 or TRBV12-4, with D maybe TRBD2 (5 bases). V was shortened by 3 bases and J by 6 bases, with 15 bases between the two germline ends. There are 14 residues in the CDR3.

The table lists this clonotype with many counts. This sequence joins TRBV19 and TRBJ1-5; no firm D call. V lost 1 base and J 7 bases, leaving 17 bases between the germline ends. The CDR3 has 16 residues. The germline gives CDR1 LNHDA, CDR2 SQIVND (reference sequence). The CDR3, as DNA: TGTGCCAGTAGTATAGTTGCCCCGGCAACCAGGCAGCCCCAGCATTTT. Translated: CASSIVAPATRQPQHF.

This clonotype was observed many times. V usage is TRBV3-1 and J usage is TRBJ1-1; 8 nucleotides line up with TRBD1. Looked up from germline, CDR1 is LGHDT and CDR2 is YNNKEL (reference sequence). The CDR3 contains 15 residues. J lost 1 base, V lost 4 bases, and 5 bases had no gene match. CDR3 in DNA: TGTGCCAGCAGCCCCGGGACAGGACAGAACACTGAAGCTTTCTTT. Amino acid sequence: CASSPGTGQNTEAFF.

At least ten counts were recorded for this clonotype. The V call is TRBV7-2, the J call TRBJ1-2; 7 positions match TRBD1. The V gene's germline CDR1 is SGHTA and CDR2 FQGNSA. The CDR3 loop spans 14 amino acids. With 5 bases clipped from V and 3 bases from J, the junction kept 6 bases outside the gene matches. The CDR3 protein is CASSRLTGDYGYTF. CDR3 in DNA: TGTGCCAGCAGCCGACTTACAGGGGACTATGGCTACACCTTC.

This clonotype was counted only a few times. The rearrangement uses TRBV25-1 and TRBJ1-1; perhaps TRBD1 as D (5 bases). Germline lookup yields CDR1 MGHDK and CDR2 SYGVNS. The CDR3 length is 17 residues. V lost 1 base to trimming and J lost 4 bases, with 19 bases between them. This CDR3 is CASSESFAGQGITEAFF. The DNA of the CDR3 is TGTGCCAGCAGTGAATCTTTCGCCGGACAAGGGATCACTGAAGCTTTCTTT.